Listed here are 13 T cell receptor beta chains from one sample, sequenced in a study of T cell repertoires in cytomegalovirus infection. These receptors' antigens are unknown. A single record per CDR3 protein comes from TCRdb applying MiXCR to the reads. Of about 830,000 distinct CDR3 sequences listed, less than 35% are singletons. The starting material was cultured CD8+ T cells from PBMCs, obtained from culture after CMV antigen stimulation. Receptors originate from a human donor in good health (CMV status not recorded). Some clones in this sample may be carry-over from other donors' samples.

The chain uses TRBV20-1 and TRBJ2-1; possibly TRBD1 for D (6 bases). There are 14 residues in the CDR3. Germline loops: CDR1 DFQATT, CDR2 SNEGSKA (reference sequence). V lost 4 bases, J lost 6 bases, and 16 bases lay in between. The CDR3 spells CSATLYRVGNEQFF. In nucleotides, the CDR3 is TGCAGTGCTACTTTGTACAGGGTTGGCAATGAGCAGTTCTTC.

This clonotype was seen ten or more times. The junction differs from germline at one of its ends, possibly a read error. The genes are TRBV5-1 and TRBJ2-1, with 11 bases that match TRBD2. The CDR3 extends over 16 amino acids. CDR1 and CDR2 (germline): SGHRS, YFSETQ. The CDR3 DNA reads TGTGCCAGCAGTCTGTTAGCGGGGGGGACTTACAATGAGCAGTTCTTC. This encodes CASSLLAGGTYNEQFF.

The genes are TRBV3-1 and TRBJ2-1; 10 bases fit TRBD2. Germline loops: CDR1 LGHDT, CDR2 YNNKEL (reference sequence). This CDR3 region has 18 residues. The V segment lost 0 bases and the J segment 1 base; nucleotides outside the gene matches: 6. As DNA, the CDR3 is TGTGCCAGCAGCCAAGAAGCGGGGGGGCCTCCATCCTACAATGAGCAGTTCTTC. It specifies CASSQEAGGPPSYNEQFF.

This clonotype has at least ten counts. This chain joins TRBV7-2 and TRBJ2-2; D is undetermined. Germline CDR1 and CDR2: SGHTA and FQGNSA. The CDR3 sequence is 14 residues long. V dropped 2 bases and J dropped 3 bases, with 7 bases sitting between them. The CDR3 coding sequence is TGTGCCAGCAGCTTAAACCCCGACACCGGGGAGCTGTTTTTT. Amino acid sequence: CASSLNPDTGELFF. The whole variable domain, remainder taken from reference TRBV7-2 and TRBJ2-2, is GAGVSQSPSNKVTEKGKDVELRCDPISGHTALYWYRQSLGQGLEFLIYFQGNSAPDKSGLPSDRFSAERTGGSVSTLTIQRTQQEDSAVYLCASSLNPDTGELFFGEGSRLTVL.

A few counts support this clonotype. The chain is built from TRBV5-1 and TRBJ1-1; the match to TRBD1 covers 10 bases. CDR3 length: 19 amino acids. Germline V gives CDR1 SGHRS, CDR2 YFSETQ. V trimming: 4 bases; J trimming: 2 bases; junction bases outside the gene matches: 17. The CDR3 sequence: CASSPGSWTGGLFNTEAFF. The CDR3 DNA reads as TGCGCCAGCAGCCCGGGTTCATGGACAGGGGGACTTTTTAACACTGAAGCTTTCTTT.

The chain recombines TRBV4-2 with TRBJ2-7; the D gene is possibly TRBD1 (5 bases). Germline CDR1 reads LGHNA; CDR2 reads YNFKEQ. This CDR3 is 15 amino acids long. DNA of the CDR3: TGTGCCGGCAGCCAAGAATTTGGGGCTTCTGGCGAGCAGTACGTC. Translation: CAGSQEFGASGEQYV.

On this clonotype: One end of the junction varies from germline; a read error may be responsible. The chain employs TRBV28 and TRBJ2-1; no clear D gene. The CDR3 is made up of 17 amino acids. CDR1 MDHEN and CDR2 SYDVKM come from the germline V gene. The CDR3 DNA follows: TGTGTCAGCACCCCTGTCTATGCGCTCGGTGGGCAGAGTGAGCAGTTCTTC. Translating gives CVSTPVYALGGQSEQFF.

This clonotype occurred a few times. This chain links TRBV19 with TRBJ2-5, with 9 nucleotides matching TRBD2. Germline V gives CDR1 LNHDA, CDR2 SQIVND (reference sequence). The CDR3 has 13 residues. V was clipped by 6 bases and J by 3 bases; unmatched bases: 2. The CDR3 DNA reads as TGTGCCAGTAGAGCTAGCGGGGAAGAGACCCAGTACTTC. This translates into CASRASGEETQYF.

A remark on this clonotype: The junction shows a germline mismatch at one end, possibly a read error. The chain carries TRBV27 and TRBJ2-7; tentatively, D is TRBD1 or TRBD2 (5 bases each). The germline V gene encodes CDR1 MNHEY and CDR2 SMNVEV (reference sequence). The CDR3 is 13 residues long. In DNA, the CDR3 is TGTGCCAGCAAGGGGAGAGCCTCCTGCGAGCAGTACTTC. Its protein is CASKGRASCEQYF.

The chain carries TRBV6-5 and TRBJ2-7; TRBD1 agrees at 9 bases. The germline CDR1 and CDR2 sequences are MNHEY and SVGAGI. This CDR3 contains 16 residues. The J segment lost 2 bases and the V segment lost 0 bases, leaving 5 bases of the junction unmatched. Here the CDR3 reads CASSYSLTGGPYEQYF. The CDR3 DNA follows: TGTGCCAGCAGTTACTCTCTTACAGGGGGCCCCTACGAGCAGTACTTC.

Only a few counts were recorded for this clonotype. The chain recombines TRBV27 with TRBJ1-2; 9 bases match TRBD1. Unmatched junction bases numbered 5, after V lost 9 bases and J lost 6 bases. The germline gives CDR1 MNHEY, CDR2 SMNVEV (reference sequence). CDR3 length: 12 amino acids. The CDR3 reads CASTGTGNGYTF. DNA for the CDR3: TGTGCCAGTACCGGGACAGGGAATGGCTACACCTTC.

The V call is TRBV6-5, the J call TRBJ1-4, with 7 bases that match TRBD1. From germline, CDR1 is MNHEY and CDR2 SVGAGI. CDR3 length: 15 residues. V gave up 6 bases and J gave up 8 bases; unmatched junction bases: 12. CDR3 in amino acids: CASSPDREEGEKLFF. As DNA, the CDR3 is TGTGCCAGCAGCCCCGACAGGGAGGAAGGAGAAAAACTGTTTTTT.

V is TRBV7-6 and J is TRBJ2-3; D may match TRBD1 or TRBD2 (6 bases each). Germline-derived CDR1 and CDR2 are SGHVS and FNYEAQ. The CDR3 is 16 residues long. V was shortened by 0 bases and J by 0 bases, with 10 bases between the two germline ends. This chain's CDR3 is CASSLAGGQSTDTQYF. In DNA form, the CDR3 reads TGTGCCAGCAGCTTAGCGGGAGGACAGAGCACAGATACGCAGTATTTT. The full variable domain, in which reference TRBV7-6 and TRBJ2-3 provide the parts outside the CDR3, is GAGVSQSPRYKVTKRGQDVALRCDPISGHVSLYWYRQALGQGPEFLTYFNYEAQQDKSGLPNDRFSAERPEGSISTLTIQRTEQRDSAMYRCASSLAGGQSTDTQYFGPGTRLTVL.